A selection of T cell receptor beta chains follows, all from one sample in a study of Ad26.COV2.S vaccination and SARS-CoV-2 variants. Produced via immunoSEQ multiplex PCR; TCRdb's table is partial and in-frame only. Among 410,000 or so clones listed, about nine tenths were seen once. The specimen was peripheral blood, collected in a trial of Ad26.COV2.S vaccine versus placebo. All receptors come from a person aged 18 to 65 who received the Ad26.COV2.S COVID-19 vaccine or a placebo. Each CDR3 is given with its conserved first and last residue. D genes are given only for firm matches. Clone size is shown for a subset of rows, as once, few, many or a class of expanded clone.

D gene: TRBD1; CDR3 length: 14; J gene: TRBJ2-1; clone size: -; V gene: TRBV5-5; CDR3 DNA: TGTGCCAGCAGCTCCCCGGGACAGGGGAATGAGCAGTTCTTC; CDR3 protein: CASSSPGQGNEQFF
D gene: -; CDR3 length: 15; J gene: TRBJ1-1; clone size: -; V gene: TRBV14; CDR3 DNA: TGTGCCAGCAGCCAACTACAGGGAATGGGCACTGAAGCTTTCTTT; CDR3 protein: CASSQLQGMGTEAFF
D gene: TRBD1; CDR3 length: 17; J gene: TRBJ2-2; clone size: once; V gene: TRBV2; CDR3 DNA: TGTGCCAGCAGTGGACGGGCGGACAGGGTACTCACCGGGGAGCTGTTTTTT; CDR3 protein: CASSGRADRVLTGELFF
D gene: -; CDR3 length: 16; J gene: TRBJ2-3; clone size: once; V gene: TRBV5-4; CDR3 DNA: TGTGCCAGCAGCTCGCTCCAGACACACATCACAGATACGCAGTATTTT; CDR3 protein: CASSSLQTHITDTQYF
D gene: TRBD1; CDR3 length: 15; J gene: TRBJ1-5; clone size: -; V gene: TRBV27; CDR3 DNA: TGTGCCAGCAGTTTCGGGGGACAGGGTGGTCAGCCCCAGCATTTT; CDR3 protein: CASSFGGQGGQPQHF
D gene: TRBD1; CDR3 length: 15; J gene: TRBJ2-7; clone size: -; V gene: TRBV6-5; CDR3 DNA: TGTGCCAGCACCCCCCAACAGGGGATTTACGACGAGCAGTACTTC; CDR3 protein: CASTPQQGIYDEQYF
D gene: -; CDR3 length: 15; J gene: TRBJ1-2; clone size: once; V gene: TRBV6-2/TRBV6-3; CDR3 DNA: TGTGCCAGCAGTTACGGCCGAGCCCTGGACTATGGCTACACCTTC; CDR3 protein: CASSYGRALDYGYTF
D gene: -; CDR3 length: 13; J gene: TRBJ1-1; clone size: -; V gene: TRBV7-9; CDR3 DNA: TGTGCCAGCAGCTTTGGGCCGAACACTGAAGCTTTCTTT; CDR3 protein: CASSFGPNTEAFF
D gene: TRBD1; CDR3 length: 15; J gene: TRBJ2-5; clone size: -; V gene: TRBV6-4; CDR3 DNA: TGTGCCAGCAGGCCGGGACAGATGTACCAAGAGACCCAGTACTTC; CDR3 protein: CASRPGQMYQETQYF
D gene: -; CDR3 length: 16; J gene: TRBJ1-1; clone size: -; V gene: TRBV5-4; CDR3 DNA: TGTGCCAGCAGCTCAACCCACAAGAATCCGAACACTGAAGCTTTCTTT; CDR3 protein: CASSSTHKNPNTEAFF
D gene: -; CDR3 length: 13; J gene: TRBJ1-2; clone size: -; V gene: TRBV28; CDR3 DNA: TGTGCCAGCAGCCCAGGGGACCTCTATGGCTACACCTTC; CDR3 protein: CASSPGDLYGYTF